The T cell receptor (beta chain) under discussion was sequenced for a study of STAT5B mutations in CD4+ large granular lymphocyte leukemia. Study findings and constraints: Patient CD4-sorted repertoires stayed more clonal than healthy ones after leukemic-clone removal.

A word on this clone: No antigen is known for it.

Controls came from buffy coats of healthy blood donors. This was a survey-level run. Assay: immunoSEQ multiplex PCR; the TCRdb copy retains only in-frame clones and omits some. The sample yields 25,000 to 35,000 clones, about 74% seen once. This TCR came from a human donor in good health. The sequencing sample was made of CD4+ T cells from blood buffy coats.

CDR3 protein: CSVEGLGGNYGYTF. CDR3 DNA: TGCAGCGTTGAAGGCCTCGGCGGGAACTATGGCTACACCTTC. The chain employs TRBV29-1 and TRBJ1-2; D uncertain. The CDR3 is 14 residues long. Germline V CDR1 and CDR2: SQVTM, ANQGSEA. Trimming stripped 1 base from V and 2 bases from J, with 11 bases between.